This TCR beta chain was sequenced during a study of T cell repertoires in cytomegalovirus infection. Study summary: Public TCR beta signatures were indicative of both CMV infection and a matching HLA type.

Study-level results: The cumulative frequency of public TCR beta families distinguished individuals who carried CMV together with the relevant HLA. Dominant in the ex vivo response were TCR beta clonotypes restricted by HLA-C and specific for CMV.

With 4 bases removed from V and 4 bases from J, the gap between germline ends came to 24 bases. The CDR3 is 17 residues long. Germline V gene lookup returns CDR1 SGHDT and CDR2 YYEEEE. One entry per CDR3 protein, called by TCRdb with MiXCR from the reads. The sample holds under 800,000 distinct CDR3 sequences, 24% seen once. On this clonotype itself: Its cognate antigen is unknown.

This clonotype was sampled from a human donor in good health (CMV status not recorded). Some clones in this sample may be carry-over from other donors' samples. Input material: CD8+ T cells from PBMCs. The chain combines TRBV5-6 with TRBJ2-7; D may be TRBD1 (5 bases). Written as DNA, the CDR3 is TGTGCCAGCAGCCCTCCCGACAGCCTTTATGATTTTTACGAGCAGTACTTC. Its protein is CASSPPDSLYDFYEQYF.